The 15 T cell receptor beta chains reported below all come from one sample, sequenced in a study of blood T cell repertoires in COVID-19. Data came from immunoSEQ multiplex PCR; TCRdb stores just in-frame clones and leaves some out. The data contain 98,000 or so clones, more than 80% of them singletons. Sequenced input: peripheral blood. All receptors derive from a man between 60 and 75 years old with acute or convalescent COVID-19.

Only one count was recorded for this clone. The rearrangement links TRBV5-1 to TRBJ1-1; TRBD1 might be the D (5 bases). V lost 0 bases and J lost 0, with 12 bases in between. This CDR3 is 16 amino acids long. Germline lookup yields CDR1 SGHRS and CDR2 YFSETQ. The CDR3 region is CASSLGGADLNTEAFF. The CDR3, as DNA: TGCGCCAGCAGCTTGGGTGGGGCGGACCTGAACACTGAAGCTTTCTTT.

The rearrangement links TRBV2 to TRBJ2-3; D remains ambiguous. CDR3 length: 14 amino acids. CDR1 is SNHLY, CDR2 FYNNEI, per germline. Trimming took 7 bases from V and 6 from J, leaving 17 bases between them. In DNA, the CDR3 is TGTGCCAGCAACTATCTAATAGGTCGGGATACGCAGTATTTT. This translates into CASNYLIGRDTQYF.

The chain recombines TRBV27 with TRBJ1-5; 8 positions agree with TRBD1. The CDR3 length is 13 residues. Germline CDR1 reads MNHEY; CDR2 reads SMNVEV (reference sequence). V lost 4 bases and J lost 4; bases outside the gene matches: 0. The CDR3 is CASSWTGNQPQHF. The CDR3, as DNA: TGTGCCAGCAGTTGGACAGGGAATCAGCCCCAGCATTTT.

This sequence joins TRBV28 and TRBJ2-3; perhaps TRBD2 as D (5 bases). The V gene's germline CDR1 is MDHEN and CDR2 SYDVKM. The length of the CDR3 is 14 residues. With 4 bases removed from V and 2 bases from J, the gap between germline ends came to 10 bases. The CDR3 coding sequence is TGTGCCAGCAGTTCGCCGGGGTACACAGATACGCAGTATTTT. It encodes CASSSPGYTDTQYF.

This clone was seen a few times. The V and J genes are TRBV30 and TRBJ1-1; D gene uncertain. CDR1 GTSNPN and CDR2 SVGIG come from the germline V gene (reference sequence). V lost 4 bases, J lost 7 bases, and 13 bases lay in between. The CDR3 sequence is 12 residues long. The CDR3 DNA follows: TGTGCCTGGAACCCGGGAAGAAGTGAAGCTTTCTTT. This translates into CAWNPGRSEAFF.

The chain employs TRBV6-5 and TRBJ2-6; D remains ambiguous. Per germline, CDR1 MNHEY and CDR2 SVGAGI. The CDR3 sequence is 14 residues long. V shed 7 bases and J shed 0 bases, with 7 bases lying between them. In DNA, the CDR3 is TGTGCCAGCATAAGGAGCTCTGGGGCCAACGTCCTGACTTTC. It translates to CASIRSSGANVLTF.

In the case of this clone: Other DNA sequences of this sample code for an identical CDR3. The chain is built from TRBV24-1 and TRBJ2-3; the D gene is possibly TRBD1 (6 bases). V dropped 3 bases and J dropped 3 bases, with 9 bases sitting between them. CDR1 KGHDR and CDR2 SFDVKD come from the germline V gene. There are 14 residues in the CDR3. The CDR3: CATSDPTGTDTQYF. For the CDR3, the DNA is TGTGCCACCAGTGATCCCACAGGGACAGATACGCAGTATTTT.

The gene calls are TRBV28 and TRBJ1-1; TRBD1 matches 8 bases. With V trimmed by 6 bases and J by 6 bases, 6 bases remained unmatched. CDR3 size: 13 residues. Germline V gene sequence: CDR1 MDHEN, CDR2 SYDVKM. CDR3: CASRVRGLAEAFF. The CDR3, as DNA: TGTGCCAGCAGGGTCAGGGGGCTTGCTGAAGCTTTCTTT.

The V gene is TRBV28, the J gene TRBJ1-5; D not resolved. CDR1 MDHEN and CDR2 SYDVKM come from the germline V gene. The CDR3 contains 12 residues. The V end lost 3 bases, the J end lost 5 bases, and 5 bases lay between the germline ends. In nucleotides, the CDR3 is TGTGCCAGCAGTTTGGCGGATCAGCCCCAGCATTTT. Translating gives CASSLADQPQHF.

This clone was recorded only once. V is TRBV9 and J is TRBJ2-2; a weak D match, TRBD2 (6 bases). With 0 bases removed from V and 6 bases from J, the gap between germline ends came to 15 bases. Germline CDR1 reads SGDLS; CDR2 reads YYNGEE. The CDR3 contains 16 residues. The CDR3 sequence: CASSVGRGIVAGELFF. CDR3 DNA: TGTGCCAGCAGCGTAGGGAGGGGAATCGTCGCCGGGGAGCTGTTTTTT.

This chain connects TRBV6-2 or TRBV6-3 to TRBJ2-1, with a tentative D call TRBD2 (7 bases). The CDR3 is 15 residues long. V lost 3 bases to trimming and J lost 2 bases, with 11 bases between them. Germline V gives CDR1 MNHEY, CDR2 SVGEGT. CDR3 protein: CASSYGGAAYNEQFF. DNA for the CDR3: TGTGCCAGCAGTTATGGGGGGGCGGCCTACAATGAGCAGTTCTTC.

This rearrangement joins TRBV9 to TRBJ1-2; no clear D. The CDR3 has 15 amino acids. The V and J ends lost 3 bases and 4 bases respectively, with 16 bases between them. The V gene's germline CDR1 is SGDLS and CDR2 YYNGEE. The DNA for the CDR3 is TGTGCCAGCAGCGAGATAGAGCCCGCCCTCTATGGCTACACCTTC. Protein: CASSEIEPALYGYTF.

As DNA, the CDR3 is TGTGCCAGTAGTCCTTCCCAGTCTGGAAACACCATATATTTT. Amino acid sequence: CASSPSQSGNTIYF. The chain employs TRBV19 and TRBJ1-3, with D hard to call. The V end was cut by 5 bases, the J end by 1 base, with 9 bases between. The CDR3 extends over 14 amino acids. Per the germline V gene, CDR1 is LNHDA and CDR2 is SQIVND (reference sequence).

The J gene is TRBJ2-1, the V gene TRBV10-2; D may be TRBD1 or TRBD2 (5 bases each). This CDR3 contains 13 residues. CDR1 and CDR2 from the germline V gene are WSHSY and SAAADI. V dropped 6 bases and J dropped 2 bases, with 8 bases sitting between them. The CDR3 region is CASREGPYNEQFF. The CDR3, as DNA: TGCGCCAGCAGAGAGGGGCCCTACAATGAGCAGTTCTTC.

The V call is TRBV6-5, the J call TRBJ2-7, with 12 bases that match TRBD1. This CDR3 region has 14 residues. Germline-derived CDR1 and CDR2 are MNHEY and SVGAGI. The ends lost 6 bases at V and 7 bases at J; junction bases unmatched: 7. The CDR3 is CASRGQGAPREQYV. CDR3 nucleotide sequence: TGTGCCAGCAGGGGACAGGGGGCCCCTAGGGAGCAGTACGTC.